Below, 21 T cell receptor beta chains from the same sample are listed, as sequenced in a study of identical twins. A single record per CDR3 protein comes from TCRdb applying MiXCR to the 5' RACE reads. The table records roughly 470,000 distinct CDR3 sequences, 14% of them present only once. These records were also assigned to another study, of yellow fever vaccine responses in identical twins.

Sequencing was done on a sample of CD4+ T cells sorted from blood. These TCRs come from a woman aged 18-35 years in good health.

This clonotype was seen only a few times. The chain is built from TRBV12-3 or TRBV12-4 and TRBJ1-2; TRBD1 aligns across 9 bases. This CDR3 region has 12 residues. V was clipped by 8 bases and J by 8 bases; unmatched bases: 6. The CDR3 sequence: CASGTGPRGYTF. CDR3 bases: TGTGCCAGCGGGACAGGGCCCCGAGGCTACACCTTC.

This clonotype occurred a few times. The rearrangement links TRBV28 to TRBJ2-7, with TRBD2 matching over 11 bases. Losses at the gene ends were 9 bases for V and 5 bases for J; bases not matched to a gene: 6. The CDR3 runs 13 residues. Germline loops: CDR1 MDHEN, CDR2 SYDVKM. For the CDR3, the DNA is TGTGCCAGTACTAGCGGGAGTTTAAACGAGCAGTACTTC. Encoded protein: CASTSGSLNEQYF.

The genes are TRBV19 and TRBJ2-7; the match to TRBD1 covers 7 bases. Trimming cost V 1 base and J 0 bases; bases outside gene matches: 9. Germline CDR1 is LNHDA and CDR2 is SQIVND (reference sequence). The CDR3 totals 17 residues. The chain's CDR3 is CASSIGAMGQLSYEQYF. Written as DNA, the CDR3 is TGTGCCAGTAGTATAGGGGCGATGGGACAGCTCTCCTACGAGCAGTACTTC.

This clonotype was counted many times. The chain couples TRBV12-3 or TRBV12-4 to TRBJ2-1, with D unresolved. V was pared by 6 bases and J by 3 bases, with 12 bases between. The CDR3 runs 14 residues. The CDR3: CASSQTSDYNEQFF. CDR3 sequence (DNA): TGTGCCAGCAGCCAAACGTCCGACTACAATGAGCAGTTCTTC.

This clonotype appeared a few times. The rearrangement uses TRBV30 and TRBJ2-7; 9 nucleotides align to TRBD2. Germline CDR1 is GTSNPN and CDR2 is SVGIG (reference sequence). CDR3 length: 14 amino acids. J was trimmed by 2 bases and V by 4 bases; bases with no gene match: 6. The CDR3 reads CAWTTGLAPYEQYF. As DNA, the CDR3 is TGTGCCTGGACCACTGGACTAGCGCCCTACGAGCAGTACTTC.

This clonotype has just a few counts. This sequence joins TRBV3-1 and TRBJ1-1, with a tentative D call TRBD1 (5 bases). This CDR3 is built from 12 residues. The V end was cut by 4 bases, the J end by 11 bases, with 14 bases between. Per germline, CDR1 LGHDT and CDR2 YNNKEL (reference sequence). The CDR3 sequence is CASSRETGLAFF. CDR3 DNA sequence: TGTGCCAGCAGCCGGGAAACAGGCTTGGCTTTCTTT.

This clonotype showed up just a few times. The chain's CDR3 is CASSPLSGSETQYF. The DNA of the CDR3 is TGTGCCAGCTCACCTCTTAGCGGGAGTGAGACCCAGTACTTC. The chain employs TRBV18 and TRBJ2-5; the match to TRBD2 covers 9 bases. The CDR3 contains 14 residues. After removal of 3 bases from V and 5 bases from J, the junction contained 4 bases not matched to a gene. Germline assignment: CDR1 KGHSH and CDR2 LQKENI.

This clonotype was counted a few times. The CDR3 nucleotides read TGTGCCAGCAGTTTGTTGGGACAGGGGACTGAAGCTTTCTTT. It specifies CASSLLGQGTEAFF. The rearrangement uses TRBV12-3 or TRBV12-4 and TRBJ1-1; 10 bases fit TRBD1. V was clipped by 3 bases and J by 5 bases; unmatched bases: 3. The CDR3 consists of 14 residues.

The table lists this clonotype with a few counts. The chain has TRBV7-3 and TRBJ2-3, with TRBD2 matching 13 bases. Germline CDR1 and CDR2: SGHTA and FQGTGA. After removal of 5 bases from V and 4 bases from J, the junction contained 6 bases not matched to a gene. CDR3 length: 16 amino acids. The CDR3 DNA reads TGTGCCAGCAGCACGAGGACTAGCGGGGGTTCAGATACGCAGTATTTT. It yields the protein CASSTRTSGGSDTQYF.

This clonotype was observed at least ten times. V usage is TRBV5-1 and J usage is TRBJ2-3, with D unclear. The CDR3 is 14 amino acids. The V gene's germline CDR1 is SGHRS and CDR2 YFSETQ. Trimming shortened V by 6 bases and J by 0 bases, and 11 bases separated the two germline ends. CDR3 region: CASNYAASTDTQYF. The CDR3 DNA sequence: TGCGCCAGCAATTACGCGGCTAGCACAGATACGCAGTATTTT.

The rearrangement links TRBV7-6 to TRBJ2-1, with D hard to call. The CDR3 spans 19 residues. Germline V gene data show CDR1 as SGHVS and CDR2 as FNYEAQ. V gave up 2 bases and J gave up 0 bases, with 20 bases separating them. CDR3 in DNA: TGTGCCAGCAGCTTATATGTAGCATCCCAGTTGAGCTCCTACAATGAGCAGTTCTTC. Protein product: CASSLYVASQLSSYNEQFF.

In its sample, this clonotype was seen a few times. This chain links TRBV10-2 with TRBJ2-7, with no clear D. The CDR3 has 13 residues. V lost 7 bases and J lost 3, with 13 bases in between. From germline, CDR1 is WSHSY and CDR2 SAAADI. Here the CDR3 DNA reads TGCGCCAGCACGCCAAGGCAGAGCTACGAGCAGTACTTC. Its translation: CASTPRQSYEQYF.

The CDR3 nucleotides read TGTGCCAGCAGGTCCGTTGGGGCCAACGTCCTGACTTTC. Residues: CASRSVGANVLTF. The chain couples TRBV6-1 to TRBJ2-6; no reliable D call. The V and J ends lost 6 bases and 3 bases respectively, with 6 bases between them. From germline, CDR1 is MNHNS and CDR2 SASEGT. This CDR3 spans 13 amino acids.

This clonotype was seen a handful of times. The chain joins TRBV29-1 to TRBJ1-2, with 7 bases fitting TRBD1. This CDR3 has 13 amino acids. Germline-derived CDR1 and CDR2 are SQVTM and ANQGSEA. Losses at the gene ends were 4 bases for V and 3 bases for J; bases not matched to a gene: 5. In nucleotides, the CDR3 is TGCAGCGTTGCCTTAGGGGGCGACTATGGCTACACCTTC. Its protein product is CSVALGGDYGYTF. Using reference TRBV29-1 and TRBJ1-2 for the parts outside the CDR3, the full variable domain is SAVISQKPSRDICQRGTSLTIQCQVDSQVTMMFWYRQQPGQSLTLIATANQGSEATYESGFVIDKFPISRPNLTFSTLTVSNMSPEDSSIYLCSVALGGDYGYTFGSGTRLTVV.

This rearrangement joins TRBV19 to TRBJ2-7, with 9 bases aligning to TRBD1. The V and J ends lost 6 bases and 6 bases, in that order; junction bases with no gene match: 12. Germline assignment: CDR1 LNHDA and CDR2 SQIVND (reference sequence). The CDR3 contains 15 residues. CDR3 sequence (DNA): TGTGCCAGTAGGGCACCGGGACAGGGCCCGCGCGAGCAGTACTTC. Translated, it gives CASRAPGQGPREQYF.

This clonotype occurred a few times. The CDR3, as DNA: TGTGCCAGCTCAGCCGGGACTAGCGGGAGCTCCTACGAGCAGTACTTC. It is translated as CASSAGTSGSSYEQYF. V and J are TRBV18 and TRBJ2-7, with 14 bases that match TRBD2. Trimming took 5 bases from V and 0 from J; bases not matched to a gene: 3. Germline loops: CDR1 KGHSH, CDR2 LQKENI. The CDR3 consists of 16 residues.

This clonotype was observed many times. The chain links TRBV15 to TRBJ2-7; 8 positions match TRBD2. The J segment lost 0 bases and the V segment lost 9 bases, leaving 10 bases of the junction unmatched. The CDR3 totals 15 residues. CDR1 is LNHNV and CDR2 is YYDKDF in the germline V gene (reference sequence). CDR3 amino acids: CATSKEAGGSYEQYF. In nucleotides, the CDR3 is TGTGCCACTTCGAAAGAGGCGGGGGGCTCCTACGAGCAGTACTTC.

This clonotype was counted between two and nine times. The chain joins TRBV28 to TRBJ2-2; D gene unclear. This CDR3 is 17 amino acids long. V dropped 4 bases and J dropped 7 bases, with 22 bases sitting between them. CDR1 is MDHEN and CDR2 is SYDVKM in the germline V gene. The CDR3 DNA sequence: TGTGCCAGCAGTTCCCGAGTAAGCAGCCTCTTTGTCGGGGAGCTGTTTTTT. It specifies CASSSRVSSLFVGELFF.

The table lists this clonotype with a few counts. J is TRBJ1-5 and V is TRBV30; D is perhaps TRBD1 (6 bases). V dropped 3 bases and J dropped 7 bases, with 19 bases sitting between them. Looked up from germline, CDR1 is GTSNPN and CDR2 is SVGIG (reference sequence). There are 15 residues in the CDR3. The chain's CDR3 is CAWSLNGGGGQPQHF. DNA for the CDR3: TGTGCCTGGAGCCTGAACGGGGGAGGGGGACAGCCCCAGCATTTT.

The table lists this clonotype with many counts. The rearrangement joins TRBV6-2 or TRBV6-3 to TRBJ1-6, with a tentative D call TRBD1 (6 bases). There are 17 residues in the CDR3. CDR1 and CDR2 (germline): MNHEY, SVGEGT. Trimming left V 6 bases short and J 0 bases short, with 15 bases between. The CDR3 nucleotides are TGTGCCAGCAGGCAAGGACAGAGAAGCTCCTATAATTCACCCCTCCACTTT. It is translated as CASRQGQRSSYNSPLHF.

This clonotype has more than one count but fewer than ten. V usage is TRBV5-1 and J usage is TRBJ1-6, with a weak D call TRBD1 (5 bases). Trimming took off 0 bases at V and 10 bases at J, with 14 bases between the two ends. Looked up from germline, CDR1 is SGHRS and CDR2 is YFSETQ. This CDR3 spans 15 amino acids. The CDR3 protein is CASSLGQGDGSPLHF. In nucleotides, the CDR3 is TGCGCCAGCAGCTTGGGTCAGGGTGATGGGTCACCCCTCCACTTT.